The clone carrying this T cell receptor beta chain was picked up a small number of times. MiXCR, applied by TCRdb to the 5' RACE reads, yields one record per CDR3 protein. The top ten clones hold roughly 3.8% of a sample with more than 150,000 distinct CDR3 sequences, about 18% of them seen once. Germline V gives CDR1 SEHNR, CDR2 FQNEAQ (reference sequence). This CDR3 spans 12 amino acids. V lost 4 bases and J 9 bases, leaving 10 bases between the germline ends. This entry belongs to a study of T-cell memory formation after mild COVID-19. Looking at the study overall: TCR clusters largely stayed donor specific.

V usage is TRBV7-9 and J usage is TRBJ2-1; D perhaps matches TRBD1 (6 bases). The source is a man aged 18 to 30 who had mild COVID-19 (a few samples of this study predate the infection). Cell type and time point are not known. The material sequenced was PBMCs or a T cell subset sorted from them (not recorded which). CDR3 amino acids: CASSSGAAEQFF. CDR3 nucleotides: TGTGCCAGCAGCTCAGGGGCGGCTGAGCAGTTCTTC.